This entry lists 13 T cell receptor beta chains sequenced from one sample in a study of blood T cell repertoires in COVID-19. Sequencing used immunoSEQ multiplex PCR; TCRdb keeps in-frame clones, though not all of them. The repertoire holds around 95,000 clones, with about 84% as singletons. The source material was peripheral blood. The receptor set was obtained from a human donor in a cohort sampled during active COVID-19.

The chain combines TRBV5-1 with TRBJ2-7, with 7 bases matching TRBD2. Trimming at V came to 0 bases and at J to 0 bases, leaving 3 bases not matched to a gene. This CDR3 is 15 amino acids long. CDR1 is SGHRS, CDR2 YFSETQ, per germline. The CDR3 loop reads CASSLVSGNSYEQYF. The CDR3 DNA reads TGCGCCAGCAGCTTGGTCAGCGGGAACTCCTACGAGCAGTACTTC. Full variable domain (outside the CDR3, taken from reference TRBV5-1 and TRBJ2-7): KAGVTQTPRYLIKTRGQQVTLSCSPISGHRSVSWYQQTPGQGLQFLFEYFSETQRNKGNFPGRFSGRQFSNSRSEMNVSTLELGDSALYLCASSLVSGNSYEQYFGPGTRLTVT.

The chain carries TRBV5-1 and TRBJ2-7; 7 bases fit TRBD2. Germline V lookup: CDR1 SGHRS, CDR2 YFSETQ. The junction had 7 bases not matched to a gene; V was cut back by 4 bases and J by 0 bases. The CDR3 sequence is 15 residues long. This CDR3 is CASSPGLRYSYEQYF. CDR3 nucleotide sequence: TGCGCCAGCAGCCCGGGACTAAGATACTCCTACGAGCAGTACTTC.

This CDR3 is CASSPVSRKETQYF. CDR3 in DNA: TGTGCCAGCAGCCCCGTGAGTCGTAAAGAGACCCAGTACTTC. J is TRBJ2-5 and V is TRBV7-2; D is ambiguous. CDR3 size: 14 residues. V shed 5 bases and J shed 3 bases, with 13 bases lying between them. Germline CDR1 is SGHTA and CDR2 is FQGNSA.

J is TRBJ1-2 and V is TRBV7-2; D gene uncertain. The CDR3 has 13 amino acids. Trimming removed 0 bases at V and 8 bases at J, with 10 bases between. CDR1 is SGHTA and CDR2 is FQGNSA in the germline V gene. The CDR3 nucleotides are TGTGCCAGCAGCTTAGCGGCTGGGCTAGGCTACACCTTC. This encodes CASSLAAGLGYTF. Looking up the rest from reference TRBV7-2 and TRBJ1-2 gives the full variable domain: GAGVSQSPSNKVTEKGKDVELRCDPISGHTALYWYRQSLGQGLEFLIYFQGNSAPDKSGLPSDRFSAERTGGSVSTLTIQRTQQEDSAVYLCASSLAAGLGYTFGSGTRLTVV.

The CDR3 region is CASSYSMLAGSEYF. DNA for the CDR3: TGTGCCAGCAGTTACTCGATGCTAGCGGGATCTGAGTACTTC. V is TRBV6-6 and J is TRBJ2-5; 9 positions match TRBD2. J gave up 12 bases and V 0 bases, and 8 bases lay outside the gene matches. Germline V gene lookup returns CDR1 MNHNY and CDR2 SVGAGI (reference sequence). The CDR3 runs 14 residues.

This clone was seen a handful of times. This chain connects TRBV4-1 to TRBJ2-1, with 9 nucleotides matching TRBD2. This CDR3 comprises 16 residues. The germline V gene has CDR1 MGHRA and CDR2 YSYEKL. J gave up 10 bases and V 3 bases, and 13 bases lay outside the gene matches. CDR3 DNA: TGCGCCAGCAGCCAGATAGCGGGAGCGGGAGGAAGGGAGCAGTTCTTC. Protein: CASSQIAGAGGREQFF.

This rearrangement joins TRBV12-5 to TRBJ1-6, with D perhaps TRBD1 (5 bases). Germline CDR1 LGHNT, CDR2 FRNRAP. CDR3 length: 14 residues. V was trimmed by 1 base and J by 7 bases, leaving 8 bases between them. This CDR3 is CASGLGGDNSPLHF. CDR3 in DNA: TGTGCTAGTGGTTTGGGGGGGGACAATTCACCCCTCCACTTT.

This sequence joins TRBV14 and TRBJ2-7; TRBD2 is a possible D gene (6 bases). The CDR3 covers 17 residues. V lost 4 bases and J lost 6, with 25 bases in between. CDR1 is SGHDN, CDR2 FVKESK, per germline. CDR3 sequence reads: CASSPPQRGSLGAEQYF. In nucleotides, the CDR3 is TGTGCCAGCAGCCCCCCTCAACGGGGGTCCCTCGGGGCCGAGCAGTACTTC.

This chain uses TRBV7-9 with TRBJ2-7; D is uncertain. This CDR3 contains 12 residues. Germline CDR1 is SEHNR and CDR2 is FQNEAQ (reference sequence). Trimming pared 4 bases from V and 3 bases from J, leaving 7 bases between. CDR3 sequence reads: CASSSTHYEQYF. The CDR3 region has the DNA TGTGCCAGCAGCTCGACTCACTACGAGCAGTACTTC.

The V and J genes are TRBV18 and TRBJ2-7, with D perhaps TRBD1 (6 bases). Trimming removed 4 bases from V and 5 bases from J, with 12 bases in between. Germline V gene sequence: CDR1 KGHSH, CDR2 LQKENI. This CDR3 contains 13 residues. DNA for the CDR3: TGTGCCAGCTCACAAAAGGACAGTAACGAGCAGTACTTC. It is translated as CASSQKDSNEQYF.

This chain uses TRBV9 with TRBJ1-2; TRBD1 agrees at 7 bases. This CDR3 region has 13 residues. V dropped 4 bases and J dropped 3; count of bases not matched to a gene: 3. Germline V gene lookup returns CDR1 SGDLS and CDR2 YYNGEE. The CDR3 DNA reads TGTGCCAGCAGCCGGGACAGCGACTATGGCTACACCTTC. As protein: CASSRDSDYGYTF.

This clone was seen just once. The chain combines TRBV5-1 with TRBJ2-1; 9 bases align to TRBD2. The CDR3 is made up of 15 amino acids. Germline CDR1 reads SGHRS; CDR2 reads YFSETQ. The V segment lost 0 bases and the J segment 8 bases; nucleotides outside the gene matches: 6. The CDR3 DNA sequence: TGCGCCAGCAGCTTGGAGGGCGGGGGGGCCTATGAGCAGTTCTTC. As protein: CASSLEGGGAYEQFF.

This chain joins TRBV19 and TRBJ1-5; 10 nucleotides line up with TRBD1. CDR1 is LNHDA, CDR2 SQIVND, per germline (reference sequence). This CDR3 has 17 residues. J lost 3 bases, V lost 6 bases, and 11 bases had no gene match. CDR3 nucleotides: TGTGCCAGTAGGACCAGACAGGGGGCCTGGGTCAATCAGCCCCAGCATTTT. It specifies CASRTRQGAWVNQPQHF.